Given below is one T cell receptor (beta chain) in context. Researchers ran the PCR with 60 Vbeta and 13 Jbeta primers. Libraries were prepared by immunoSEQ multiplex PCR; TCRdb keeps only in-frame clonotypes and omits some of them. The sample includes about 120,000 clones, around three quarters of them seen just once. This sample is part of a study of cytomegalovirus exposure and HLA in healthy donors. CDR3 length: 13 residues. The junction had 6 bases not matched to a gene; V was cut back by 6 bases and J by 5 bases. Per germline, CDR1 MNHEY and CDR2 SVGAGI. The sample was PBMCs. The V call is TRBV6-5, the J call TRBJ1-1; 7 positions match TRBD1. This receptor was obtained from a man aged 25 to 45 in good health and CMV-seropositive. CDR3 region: CASSIPGGTEAFF. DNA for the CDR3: TGTGCCAGCAGCATACCAGGGGGGACTGAAGCTTTCTTT.